The TCR beta chain under discussion was sequenced for a study of cytomegalovirus exposure and HLA in healthy donors. About this clone itself: The antigen is not known.

The length of the CDR3 is 15 residues. J was trimmed by 7 bases and V by 5 bases; bases with no gene match: 6. Germline CDR1 is SGHVS and CDR2 is FNYEAQ. A multiplex PCR was run with 60 Vbeta primers and 13 Jbeta primers. Profiling relied on immunoSEQ multiplex PCR, and the TCRdb table lists in-frame clones only, not all of them. The sample holds more than 85,000 clones, around 79% seen once. Study-wide points: In all likelihood, a cluster of highly shared sequence variants was a sequencing artifact. The CMV antigen specificity of a few CMV-associated chains was confirmed through in vitro analysis.

The sample was PBMCs. J is TRBJ1-6 and V is TRBV7-6; 9 bases line up with TRBD1. This receptor was taken from a woman aged 25 to 39 in good health and CMV-seronegative. CDR3 DNA: TGTGCCAGCAGCGGAGGGACAGGGTGGAATTCACCCCTCCACTTT. Amino acids: CASSGGTGWNSPLHF.